This TCR beta chain was recovered during a study of blood T cell repertoires in COVID-19. The wider study: Whether acute or convalescent, the COVID-19 samples came from the United States, Italy and Spain. From T cells, B-cell-depleted T cells, or PBMCs came the material, which was cDNA or gDNA.

The CDR3 has 15 amino acids. The trim removed 2 bases at V and 4 bases at J, leaving 7 bases unmatched. Germline CDR1 MGHDK, CDR2 SYGVNS. In the authors' workflow: Nucleated cell counts were estimated from reference gene primer amplification. Generated by immunoSEQ multiplex PCR, the TCRdb table keeps only in-frame clones and is missing some. The V and J calls and clone size were taken over from that table, and D and trimming were inferred from the DNA. The table shows 200,000 to 250,000 clones, with approximately 84% occurring only once. A Seattle source enrolled patients during active infection and followed them longitudinally.

The source is an elderly woman with COVID-19, enrolled during active disease. The sequenced sample consisted of peripheral blood. V gene TRBV25-1 combines with J gene TRBJ1-2; 7 nucleotides line up with TRBD1. The CDR3 is CASSEGGGSGYGYTF. The CDR3 nucleotides read TGTGCCAGCAGTGAAGGAGGGGGCAGTGGCTATGGCTACACCTTC.